The T cell receptor beta chain under discussion was sequenced for a study of blood T cell repertoires in COVID-19. Study-level background: The samples span acute and convalescent COVID-19 from the United States, Italy and Spain.

Profiled with immunoSEQ multiplex PCR; TCRdb holds only in-frame clones, not every one. The repertoire holds around 200,000 clones, around 87% seen once, with 2.7% in the top ten. CDR3 length: 13 residues. Germline lookup yields CDR1 LNHDA and CDR2 SQIVND (reference sequence). V dropped 7 bases and J dropped 1 base, with 10 bases sitting between them. The sequence came from a man aged 35-49 years with active or convalescent COVID-19. The sequenced material came from peripheral blood. The rearrangement links TRBV19 to TRBJ1-1, with a weak D call TRBD1 (5 bases). CDR3 residues: CASTFTGNTEAFF. The CDR3 DNA follows: TGTGCCAGTACTTTTACAGGGAACACTGAAGCTTTCTTT.